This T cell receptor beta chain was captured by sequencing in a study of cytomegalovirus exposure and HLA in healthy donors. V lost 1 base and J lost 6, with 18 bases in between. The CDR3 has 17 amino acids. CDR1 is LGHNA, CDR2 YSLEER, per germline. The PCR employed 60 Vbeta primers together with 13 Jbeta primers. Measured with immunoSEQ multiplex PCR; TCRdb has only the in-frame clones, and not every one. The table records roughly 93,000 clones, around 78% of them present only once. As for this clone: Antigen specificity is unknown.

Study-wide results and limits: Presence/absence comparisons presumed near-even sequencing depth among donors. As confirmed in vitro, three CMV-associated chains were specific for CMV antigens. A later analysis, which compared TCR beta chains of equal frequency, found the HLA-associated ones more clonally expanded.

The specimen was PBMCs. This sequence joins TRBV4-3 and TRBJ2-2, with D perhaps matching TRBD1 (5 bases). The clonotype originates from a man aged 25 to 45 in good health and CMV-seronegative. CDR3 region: CASSQAAGARRSGELFF. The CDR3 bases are TGCGCCAGCAGCCAAGCTGCTGGGGCACGAAGGTCCGGGGAGCTGTTTTTT.